The 10 T cell receptor beta chains below all came from one sample that was sequenced in a study of T cells in Graves' hyperthyroidism and ophthalmopathy. RNA transcripts gave rise to amplified TCR beta CDR3 regions. Researchers ran a first-round RT-PCR on the TCR CDR3 using the HTBI primer set. TCRdb used MiXCR to reprocess the multiplex PCR reads, holding one entry per CDR3 protein. The sample has a few hundred thousand distinct CDR3 sequences, around 16% seen once. The sequenced material came from blood. The receptors stem from a woman aged 25 to 45 with Graves' ophthalmopathy.

This clonotype was seen a handful of times. V and J are TRBV20-1 and TRBJ2-7; D is tentatively TRBD1 or TRBD2 (5 bases each). This CDR3 spans 11 amino acids. V was cut by 6 bases and J by 5 bases, with 11 bases left in between. Germline lookup yields CDR1 DFQATT and CDR2 SNEGSKA (reference sequence). The DNA for the CDR3 is TGCAGTGCGCATCAGGGACACGAGCAGTACTTC. Translation gives CSAHQGHEQYF.

The V call is TRBV5-1, the J call TRBJ2-2, with TRBD2 matching over 9 bases. Germline V gene lookup returns CDR1 SGHRS and CDR2 YFSETQ. The J segment lost 6 bases and the V segment lost 6 bases, leaving 9 bases of the junction unmatched. The CDR3 spans 15 residues. The chain's CDR3 is CASNPVAGEPGELFF. CDR3 bases: TGCGCCAGCAACCCGGTAGCGGGAGAACCCGGGGAGCTGTTTTTT.

This clonotype has ten or more counts. This chain links TRBV18 with TRBJ1-3; weak D call: TRBD1 (5 bases). Trimming took 6 bases from V and 5 from J, leaving 17 bases between them. Looked up from germline, CDR1 is KGHSH and CDR2 is LQKENI. The CDR3 is 15 residues long. CDR3 loop: CASSPRDGPRNTIYF. The CDR3 nucleotides are TGTGCCAGCTCCCCTCGGGACGGTCCCCGAAACACCATATATTTT.

This clonotype was counted a few times. The chain carries TRBV20-1 and TRBJ1-4; 7 bases agree with TRBD1. Unmatched junction bases numbered 15, after V lost 3 bases and J lost 8 bases. CDR1 DFQATT and CDR2 SNEGSKA come from the germline V gene (reference sequence). The CDR3 is 16 amino acids. The CDR3 bases are TGCAGTGCTAGTAACCCCTGGGACAGACTGGGAGAAAAACTGTTTTTT. It encodes CSASNPWDRLGEKLFF.

A few counts support this clonotype. A read error is possible here, since a much larger clone lies one base away. CDR3 in DNA: TGTACCAGCAGCCCTCGGGCGGGGCTGGAGACCCAGTACTTC. It is translated as CTSSPRAGLETQYF. This chain connects TRBV7-9 to TRBJ2-5; D is possibly TRBD2 (6 bases). The V gene's germline CDR1 is SEHNR and CDR2 FQNEAQ (reference sequence). This CDR3 has 14 residues.

The chain combines TRBV10-3 with TRBJ1-4, with D perhaps TRBD1 (5 bases). With 2 bases removed from V and 7 bases from J, the gap between germline ends came to 11 bases. The CDR3 is made up of 14 amino acids. Germline CDR1 reads ENHRY; CDR2 reads SYGVKD. Written as DNA, the CDR3 is TGTGCCATCAGTGAGGGGGACCCGGGTGAAAAACTGTTTTTT. Its translation: CAISEGDPGEKLFF.

This clonotype has at least ten counts. The chain joins TRBV28 to TRBJ1-1; D possibly corresponds to TRBD1 (6 bases). The germline V gene has CDR1 MDHEN and CDR2 SYDVKM. The length of the CDR3 is 15 residues. Trimming removed 5 bases from V and 8 bases from J, with 21 bases in between. CDR3 loop: CASSPPPGAILEAFF. CDR3 nucleotides: TGTGCCAGCAGTCCCCCCCCAGGGGCGATCTTAGAAGCTTTCTTT.

The chain links TRBV7-6 to TRBJ2-7, with D perhaps TRBD2 (6 bases). The V gene lost 5 bases and the J gene lost 2 bases, with 13 bases spanning the gap. This CDR3 has 14 residues. The germline V gene has CDR1 SGHVS and CDR2 FNYEAQ. For the CDR3, the DNA is TGTGCCAGCAGCCACCGCGGGGACGCCTACGAGCAGTACTTC. As protein: CASSHRGDAYEQYF.

This clonotype was seen a few times. The chain links TRBV27 to TRBJ1-2, with D possibly TRBD1 on 5 matching bases. Trimming stripped 8 bases from V and 3 bases from J, with 13 bases between. The germline gives CDR1 MNHEY, CDR2 SMNVEV (reference sequence). The length of the CDR3 is 13 residues. The CDR3 coding sequence is TGTGCCAGCGGCCGGACAAGAGACTATGGCTACACCTTC. Residues: CASGRTRDYGYTF.

This clonotype was counted many times. The rearrangement links TRBV20-1 to TRBJ2-3; 13 bases fit TRBD2. The CDR3 is 16 amino acids. After removal of 2 bases from V and 4 bases from J, the junction contained 6 bases not matched to a gene. Germline values: CDR1 DFQATT, CDR2 SNEGSKA (reference sequence). As DNA, the CDR3 is TGCAGTGCTAGACCCGGACTAGCGGGAGTTGCAGATACGCAGTATTTT. It is translated as CSARPGLAGVADTQYF.